Shown below are 16 T cell receptor beta chains from a single sample sequenced in a study of blood T cell repertoires in COVID-19 (dated by TCRdb to between 2020 and 2021). The library was obtained by the immunoSEQ multiplex PCR assay. The immuneACCESS repertoire file appears here via TCRdb, limited to in-frame rearrangements. These files lack a portion of the clones; in checked studies, under half of the deficit traces to unresolved V genes, and the cause of the others is not known. For this sample the table gives approximately 150,000 clones, of which roughly 79% were detected only once. The ten largest clones add up to roughly 8.6% of the sample. Sequenced input: peripheral blood. These TCRs come from a man aged 50-59 years with active or convalescent COVID-19.

This clone was seen a few times. The chain has TRBV11-3 and TRBJ1-1, with 8 bases that match TRBD1. CDR3 length equals 13 residues. Germline V gene lookup returns CDR1 SGHNT and CDR2 YENEEA. The trim removed 5 bases at V and 10 bases at J, leaving 9 bases unmatched. CDR3 bases: TGTGCCAGCAGCCCCGGGACAGGTCGGAGAGCTTTCTTT. Its protein product is CASSPGTGRRAFF.

The chain has TRBV5-5 and TRBJ1-2, with D possibly being TRBD1 (6 bases). V was pared by 0 bases and J by 3 bases, with 6 bases between. The CDR3 length is 13 residues. In germline, CDR1 is SGHKS, CDR2 YYEKEE (reference sequence). The CDR3 loop is CASSLGTDYGYTF. CDR3 nucleotide sequence: TGTGCCAGCAGCTTGGGGACAGACTATGGCTACACCTTC.

The V call is TRBV7-9, the J call TRBJ1-2, with TRBD1 as a possible D gene (5 bases). V lost 10 bases and J 5 bases, leaving 17 bases between the germline ends. Germline V gene data show CDR1 as SEHNR and CDR2 as FQNEAQ (reference sequence). This CDR3 comprises 13 residues. This chain's CDR3 is CATIDSALYGYTF. The CDR3 bases are TGTGCCACCATTGACAGTGCTCTTTATGGCTACACCTTC.

This clone was recorded a few times. The chain joins TRBV5-1 to TRBJ1-1; no definite D call. V was pared by 0 bases and J by 1 base, with 7 bases between. Germline loops: CDR1 SGHRS, CDR2 YFSETQ. This CDR3 comprises 14 residues. DNA for the CDR3: TGCGCCAGCAGCTTGGAGCCAGGGAACACTGAAGCTTTCTTT. Its protein is CASSLEPGNTEAFF.

This clone occurred a few times. V usage is TRBV28 and J usage is TRBJ2-1; perhaps TRBD2 as D (7 bases). The CDR3 is 16 residues long. With 4 bases removed from V and 7 bases from J, the gap between germline ends came to 20 bases. Germline CDR1 reads MDHEN; CDR2 reads SYDVKM. This CDR3 reads CASSSAGAEGGNEQFF. CDR3 nucleotide sequence: TGTGCCAGCAGTTCCGCCGGGGCCGAGGGGGGGAATGAGCAGTTCTTC.

This clone was seen only once. The genes are TRBV28 and TRBJ2-7, with TRBD1 matching over 7 bases. This CDR3 comprises 13 residues. Germline values: CDR1 MDHEN, CDR2 SYDVKM. Unmatched junction bases numbered 4, after V lost 7 bases and J lost 1 base. CDR3 loop: CASNPRGSYEQYF. In DNA, the CDR3 is TGTGCCAGCAATCCCAGGGGGTCCTACGAGCAGTACTTC.

This clone was detected a few times. V is TRBV6-5 and J is TRBJ2-2, with 7 bases fitting TRBD1. The CDR3 runs 14 residues. V was clipped by 6 bases and J by 4 bases; unmatched bases: 5. Germline CDR1 is MNHEY and CDR2 is SVGAGI. The CDR3, as DNA: TGTGCCAGCAGGCCAGGGGGAAGCACCGGGGAGCTGTTTTTT. Encoded protein: CASRPGGSTGELFF.

CDR3 protein: CASSLVAGVVNEQFF. DNA of the CDR3: TGTGCCAGCAGCTTAGTGGCGGGAGTTGTCAATGAGCAGTTCTTC. The gene calls are TRBV7-9 and TRBJ2-1; 7 bases match TRBD2. Germline CDR1 and CDR2: SEHNR and FQNEAQ (reference sequence). The J segment lost 6 bases and the V segment lost 1 base, leaving 6 bases of the junction unmatched. The CDR3 length is 15 residues.

The gene calls are TRBV5-6 and TRBJ2-5; 8 bases are a match to TRBD2. The CDR3 runs to 15 residues. Trimming took 3 bases from V and 5 from J; bases not matched to a gene: 9. CDR1 and CDR2 from the germline V gene are SGHDT and YYEEEE. The CDR3: CASSSLAGRVETQYF. The CDR3 DNA is TGTGCCAGCAGCTCTTTAGCGGGAAGGGTGGAGACCCAGTACTTC.

The V gene is TRBV19, the J gene TRBJ2-3, with TRBD2 identical over 8 bases. The CDR3 spans 14 residues. V was clipped by 7 bases and J by 6 bases; unmatched bases: 9. Looked up from germline, CDR1 is LNHDA and CDR2 is SQIVND (reference sequence). This CDR3 reads CASTSGSRSDTQYF. The CDR3 bases are TGTGCCAGTACGAGCGGGAGTAGATCTGATACGCAGTATTTT.

The CDR3 protein is CAWSVDSVSGNTIYF. The CDR3 DNA follows: TGTGCCTGGAGTGTGGACAGCGTCTCTGGAAACACCATATATTTT. V and J are TRBV30 and TRBJ1-3, with D maybe TRBD1 (6 bases). Germline lookup yields CDR1 GTSNPN and CDR2 SVGIG (reference sequence). Trimming left V 0 bases short and J 0 bases short, with 9 bases between. The CDR3 spans 15 residues.

The chain combines TRBV7-9 with TRBJ1-2; D is perhaps TRBD1 (6 bases). CDR1 SEHNR and CDR2 FQNEAQ come from the germline V gene (reference sequence). The length of the CDR3 is 14 residues. Deletions cut 0 bases from V and 8 bases from J, with 13 bases between. The CDR3 DNA reads as TGTGCCAGCAGCTTAGCGGGGGCCGGTGAGGGCTACACCTTC. Translated: CASSLAGAGEGYTF.

CDR3 sequence (DNA): TGTGCCAGCAGCTTAATGGGACAGGGTTCTGGAAACACCATATATTTT. The encoded protein is CASSLMGQGSGNTIYF. The chain couples TRBV7-6 to TRBJ1-3, with 9 bases identical to TRBD1. Germline loops: CDR1 SGHVS, CDR2 FNYEAQ. This CDR3 contains 16 residues. Trimming at V came to 2 bases and at J to 1 base, leaving 3 bases not matched to a gene.

The rearrangement joins TRBV27 to TRBJ2-1; 7 bases map to TRBD1. The CDR3 runs 14 residues. V lost 6 bases, J lost 4 bases, and 6 bases stayed unmatched. Germline CDR1 is MNHEY and CDR2 is SMNVEV (reference sequence). CDR3 sequence: CASSTGQPYNEQFF. The CDR3 DNA reads as TGTGCCAGCAGCACGGGACAGCCATACAATGAGCAGTTCTTC.

The gene calls are TRBV2 and TRBJ2-5, with TRBD1 matching 11 bases. CDR1 is SNHLY, CDR2 FYNNEI, per germline. The CDR3 totals 15 residues. The junction had 8 bases not matched to a gene; V was cut back by 6 bases and J by 5 bases. CDR3 amino acids: CASSALGQGGETQYF. The CDR3 DNA follows: TGTGCCAGCAGCGCCCTGGGACAGGGGGGCGAGACCCAGTACTTC.

The V gene is TRBV5-6, the J gene TRBJ2-5; possible D gene TRBD2, 5 bases. Trimming pared 4 bases from V and 5 bases from J, leaving 12 bases between. Germline assignment: CDR1 SGHDT and CDR2 YYEEEE. This CDR3 has 13 amino acids. CDR3 residues: CASSVLGSETQYF. In DNA, the CDR3 is TGTGCCAGCAGCGTACTAGGATCGGAGACCCAGTACTTC.